Included here is one TCR beta chain sequence, with context. This sample stems from a study of blood T cell repertoires in COVID-19. About the research overall: T cells, B-cell-depleted T cells, or PBMCs provided the cDNA or gDNA that served as material.

The repertoire was sequenced with immunoSEQ multiplex PCR; TCRdb's copy has only in-frame clones and lacks some. Of over 250,000 clones listed, about 92% are singletons. CDR3 size: 17 residues. V was clipped by 0 bases and J by 0 bases, with 14 bases between them. Germline V gene data show CDR1 as LGHDT and CDR2 as YNNKEL (reference sequence). Sequences were obtained from PBMCs or T cells enriched from blood (not recorded which). The clonotype comes from a man in his sixties who had recovered from COVID-19. The rearrangement links TRBV3-1 (or the pseudogene TRBV3-2) to TRBJ1-2; D is undetermined. The CDR3 reads CASSQEVVPTTNYGYTF. CDR3 DNA sequence: TGTGCCAGCAGCCAAGAGGTCGTGCCGACAACTAACTATGGCTACACCTTC.